This T cell receptor beta chain appears in the sequencing data of a study of cytomegalovirus exposure and HLA in healthy donors. Per the germline V gene, CDR1 is SGHRS and CDR2 is YFSETQ. J gave up 6 bases and V 3 bases, and 7 bases lay outside the gene matches. CDR3 length equals 14 residues. It was with 60 Vbeta and 13 Jbeta primers that the PCR ran. Data came from immunoSEQ multiplex PCR; TCRdb stores just in-frame clones and leaves some out. This repertoire comprises 150,000 or so clones; its ten largest clones make up 1.6%. This chain links TRBV5-1 with TRBJ2-3; the match to TRBD1 covers 7 bases. This clonotype was sampled from a woman between 50 and 59 years old in good health and CMV-seronegative. The sample consisted of PBMCs. DNA for the CDR3: TGCGCCAGCAGCTCCGAGACAGGGTCGGATACGCAGTATTTT. It specifies CASSSETGSDTQYF.